This is a list of T cell receptor beta chains from one sample in a study of cytomegalovirus exposure and HLA in healthy donors. This table comes from immunoSEQ multiplex PCR, and its TCRdb copy is limited to in-frame clones, with some not included. The profile covers 100,000 to 120,000 clones, with around three quarters appearing a single time and around 1.3% taken by the ten largest. The sequenced sample was PBMCs. The receptors were sampled from a woman between 25 and 40 years old in good health and CMV-seronegative. Each CDR3 is given with its conserved first and last residue. A D gene is named only where the DNA matches it firmly. Clone size, where shown, is once, few, many, or a class for clones that have expanded.

>.|TRBV6-1|TRBJ1-4|.
TGTGCCAGCAGTGTACAGGGACGAGAAAAACTGTTTTTT
CASSVQGREKLFF
>.|TRBV18|TRBJ2-5|.
TGTGCCAGCTCACCAAGGGGTACAGAGACCCAGTACTTC
CASSPRGTETQYF
>TRBD1|TRBV7-6|TRBJ2-3|.
TGTGCCAGCAGCTTAGGCCCAGGGGGCTTAGATACGCAGTATTTT
CASSLGPGGLDTQYF
>.|TRBV7-2|TRBJ2-7|many
TGTGCCAGCAGTTTGGGGGGAGTTAGGAGCAACGAGCAGTACTTC
CASSLGGVRSNEQYF
>.|TRBV27|TRBJ1-6|.
TGTGCCAGCACTCAAGGGGGGGCTTATTCACCCCTCCACTTT
CASTQGGAYSPLHF
>TRBD1|TRBV4-3|TRBJ1-2|.
TGCGCCAGCAGCCAAGTGACAGGGGGCGCGGGCTATGGCTACACCTTC
CASSQVTGGAGYGYTF
>TRBD1|TRBV29-1|TRBJ2-7|few
TGCAGCGTTGGGACAGGGTCCTACGAGCAGTACTTC
CSVGTGSYEQYF
>TRBD2|TRBV28|TRBJ2-7|.
TGTGCCAGCACCCAGACTAGCGGGGGGCTCTACGAGCAGTACTTC
CASTQTSGGLYEQYF
>TRBD1|TRBV14|TRBJ1-1|.
TGTGCCAGCAGCCAAGAAGTCAGGGGGGACCAAGCTTTCTTT
CASSQEVRGDQAFF
>.|TRBV30|TRBJ1-3|few
TGTGCCTGGAGTGCCACAGCCTCTGGAAACACCATATATTTT
CAWSATASGNTIYF
>TRBD1|TRBV28|TRBJ2-5|.
TGTGCCAGCAGTTATACAGGGGACAGAAAGACCCAGTACTTC
CASSYTGDRKTQYF
>.|TRBV6-1|TRBJ1-3|.
TGTGCCAGCAGTGACCTGGGAGTAAACACCATATATTTT
CASSDLGVNTIYF
>TRBD1|TRBV2|TRBJ2-5|.
TGTGCCAGCAGGACCGGACAGGGTGGGGAGACCCAGTACTTC
CASRTGQGGETQYF
>TRBD1|TRBV5-1|TRBJ1-2|.
TGCGCCAGCAGCTTGAGGGTAGAGGGGGCGCGTGGCTACACCTTC
CASSLRVEGARGYTF
>.|TRBV27|TRBJ1-1|.
TGTGCCAGCAGTTTATGGGGGGGGAACACTGAAGCTTTCTTT
CASSLWGGNTEAFF
>.|TRBV30|TRBJ1-2|few
TGTGCTTGCCGCCGGGGGAGGACCTCTAACTATGGCTACACCTTC
CACRRGRTSNYGYTF
>.|TRBV7-9|TRBJ1-4|.
TGTGCCAGCAGCTTAGTACAGGCAACTAATGAAAAACTGTTTTTT
CASSLVQATNEKLFF
>TRBD1|TRBV27|TRBJ2-7|.
TGTGCCAGCATGGGACAGGGTCGCCACGAGCAGTACTTC
CASMGQGRHEQYF
>.|TRBV6-6|TRBJ1-2|.
TGTGCCAGCAGTTACGGGTCAGGGGCAAACTATGGCTACACCTTC
CASSYGSGANYGYTF
>TRBD1|TRBV7-9|TRBJ2-3|few
TGTGCCAGCAGACCGGGACAGGGTTTGACAGATACGCAGTATTTT
CASRPGQGLTDTQYF
>TRBD1|TRBV28|TRBJ2-7|.
TGTGCCAGCAGTCAGACCGGGACAGGGTTTCGCGAGCAGTACTTC
CASSQTGTGFREQYF
>.|TRBV13|TRBJ1-6|.
TGTGCCAGCAGCTTACGACTGAGTAATTCACCCCTCCACTTT
CASSLRLSNSPLHF
>.|TRBV6-5|TRBJ1-6|.
TGTGCCAGTAGTTCCGGTAGACACCTTAATTCACCCCTCCACTTT
CASSSGRHLNSPLHF
>.|TRBV4-3|TRBJ2-7|few
TGCGCCAGCAGCCGGGGGTTTGGAGGGGAACACGAGCAGTACTTC
CASSRGFGGEHEQYF
>.|TRBV29-1|TRBJ2-1|.
TGCAGCGTGGAAGATTCGGATGAGCAGTTCTTC
CSVEDSDEQFF
>.|TRBV5-1|TRBJ2-7|once
TGCGCCAGCAAACCCCTGGACAGCTCCTACGAGCAGTACTTC
CASKPLDSSYEQYF
>TRBD2|TRBV4-3|TRBJ2-5|.
TGCGCCAGCAGCCAATTGGGGCGGGAGGGCCTCCCAGAGACCCAGTACTTC
CASSQLGREGLPETQYF
>TRBD1|TRBV20-1|TRBJ1-2|.
TGCAGTGAAAGGGGGCTCTATGGCTACACCTTC
CSERGLYGYTF
>.|TRBV27|TRBJ2-2|.
TGTGCCAGCAGACAGAACACCGGGGAGCTGTTTTTT
CASRQNTGELFF
>TRBD1|TRBV6-5|TRBJ1-5|.
TGTGCCAGCAGTTACCCGGGACAGCCGAATCAGCCCCAGCATTTT
CASSYPGQPNQPQHF
>.|TRBV28|TRBJ1-1|few
TGTGCCAGCAGCTCAGGGATCGGGGGAGGTGACACTGAAGCTTTCTTT
CASSSGIGGGDTEAFF
>TRBD1|TRBV30|TRBJ1-1|.
TGTGCCCGGGACAGTCGAGGCACTGAAGCTTTCTTT
CARDSRGTEAFF
>.|TRBV11-2|TRBJ1-2|.
TGTGCCAGCAGCTTAGATTTCAGGAATGGCTACACCTTC
CASSLDFRNGYTF
>.|TRBV11-3|TRBJ2-5|.
TGTGCCAGCAGCTTACATCCGGGGGGCGGCGAGACCCAGTACTTC
CASSLHPGGGETQYF
>.|TRBV7-9|TRBJ2-3|.
TGTGCCAGCAGCATTACGGAACAGGGAACTGATACGCAGTATTTT
CASSITEQGTDTQYF
>.|TRBV20-1|TRBJ2-3|once
TGCAGTGCCCGGGCAGATACGCAGTATTTT
CSARADTQYF
>TRBD2|TRBV4-2|TRBJ2-1|.
TGTGCCACCAAACAAGGGACTAGCGGAGGAAATGAGCAGTTCTTC
CATKQGTSGGNEQFF
>.|TRBV2|TRBJ2-5|.
TGTGCCAGCAGCGCGGGTCGGCAAGAGACCCAGTACTTC
CASSAGRQETQYF
>TRBD1|TRBV2|TRBJ2-7|.
TGTGCCAGCCTACCTGGGACAGTCTCCTACGAGCAGTACTTC
CASLPGTVSYEQYF
>TRBD2|TRBV7-2|TRBJ2-7|.
TGTGCCAGCAGCTTGGGGGGAAGCGGGAGCAACGAGCAGTACTTC
CASSLGGSGSNEQYF
>TRBD1|TRBV29-1|TRBJ2-5|.
TGCAGCGTAGAGACGGGACAGGGGGACGGCCAGTACTTC
CSVETGQGDGQYF